This TCR beta chain was retrieved from a study of blood T cell repertoires in COVID-19. Assay: immunoSEQ multiplex PCR; the TCRdb copy retains only in-frame clones and omits some. The sample records just under 50,000 clones, around 83% being singletons. The CDR3 is 14 amino acids. Sequencing was done on a sample of peripheral blood. The chain joins TRBV21-1 to TRBJ2-7; the table's D call, TRBD2, has no DNA check behind it. TRBV21-1 is a documented pseudogene. The TCR comes from a human donor in a cohort sampled during active COVID-19. CDR3 in amino acids: CASSSTANPYEQYF. The CDR3 nucleotides are TGTGCCAGCAGCAGTACTGCTAACCCCTACGAGCAGTACTTC.